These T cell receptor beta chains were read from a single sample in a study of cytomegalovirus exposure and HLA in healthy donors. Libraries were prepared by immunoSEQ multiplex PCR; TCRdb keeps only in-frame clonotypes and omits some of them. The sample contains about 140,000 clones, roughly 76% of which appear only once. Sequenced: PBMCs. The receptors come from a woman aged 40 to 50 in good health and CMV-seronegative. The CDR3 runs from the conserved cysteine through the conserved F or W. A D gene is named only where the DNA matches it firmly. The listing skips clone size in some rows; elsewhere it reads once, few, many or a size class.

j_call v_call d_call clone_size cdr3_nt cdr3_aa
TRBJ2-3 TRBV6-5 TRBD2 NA TGTGCCAGCAGTTCACTAGCGCATAGCACAGATACGCAGTATTTT CASSSLAHSTDTQYF
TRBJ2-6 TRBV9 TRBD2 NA TGTGCCAGCAGCGATACACGGGGGGAGGTAACTGGGGCCAACGTCCTGACTTTC CASSDTRGEVTGANVLTF
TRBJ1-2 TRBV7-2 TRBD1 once TGTGCCAGCAGCTCTAGGTTACAGGGGTCTGGCTACACCTTC CASSSRLQGSGYTF
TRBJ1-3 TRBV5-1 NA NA TGCGCCAGCAGCTTGGATCAGGTCACCATATATTTT CASSLDQVTIYF
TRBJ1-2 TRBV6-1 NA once TGTGCCAGCAGTGAGTCATATGGCTACACCTTC CASSESYGYTF
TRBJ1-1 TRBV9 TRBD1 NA TGTGCCAGCAGCGCCAGGGGGCGGGGTCCGGCTTTCTTT CASSARGRGPAFF
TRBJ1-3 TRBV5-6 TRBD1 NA TGTGCCAGCAGGGGGACAGGGTCTGGAAACACCATATATTTT CASRGTGSGNTIYF
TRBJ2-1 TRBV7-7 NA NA TGTGCTAGCTCCCCTGGGGGGGCCTCATATAATGAGCAGTTCTTC CASSPGGASYNEQFF
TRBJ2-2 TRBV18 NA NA TGTGCCAGCTCACCACTGCCGAGCACCGGGGAGCTGTTTTTT CASSPLPSTGELFF
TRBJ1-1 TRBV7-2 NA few TGTGCCAGCAGCTTCGGACAGTACACTGAAGCTTTCTTT CASSFGQYTEAFF